This T cell receptor (beta chain) was sequenced for a study of blood T cell repertoires in COVID-19. Overall study context: Collection of acute and convalescent COVID-19 samples took place in the United States, Italy and Spain. Sample material is recorded as cDNA or gDNA derived from T cells, B-cell-depleted T cells, or PBMCs.

The V gene end was trimmed by 4 bases and the J gene end by 6 bases; junction bases not matched to a gene: 9. The germline V gene has CDR1 SGHDT and CDR2 YYEEEE. This CDR3 is built from 15 residues. This clone was recorded a few times. In the original workflow: Reference gene primers were amplified, and this amplification served to estimate nucleated cell counts. Profiled with immunoSEQ multiplex PCR; TCRdb holds only in-frame clones, not every one. That table is the source of V, J and clone size, and D and trimming were worked out from the DNA. This table holds 95,000 to 110,000 clones, more than 75% found once.

The sequenced material came from peripheral blood. This chain joins TRBV5-6 and TRBJ1-5; 8 bases map to TRBD1. This clonotype was obtained from a human donor in a cohort sampled during active COVID-19. The CDR3 loop is CASSLTGGWSQPQHF. The CDR3 bases are TGTGCCAGCAGCCTAACAGGGGGATGGAGTCAGCCCCAGCATTTT.